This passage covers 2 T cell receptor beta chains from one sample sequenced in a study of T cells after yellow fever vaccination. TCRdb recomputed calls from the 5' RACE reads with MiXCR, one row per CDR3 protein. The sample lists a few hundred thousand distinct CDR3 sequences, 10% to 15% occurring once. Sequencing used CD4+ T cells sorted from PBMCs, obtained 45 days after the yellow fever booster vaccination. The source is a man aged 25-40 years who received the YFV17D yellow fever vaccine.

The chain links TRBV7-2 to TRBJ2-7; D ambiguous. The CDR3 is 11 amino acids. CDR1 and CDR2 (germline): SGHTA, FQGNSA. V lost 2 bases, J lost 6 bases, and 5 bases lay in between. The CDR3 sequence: CASSLLLEQYF. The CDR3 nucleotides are TGTGCCAGCAGCTTACTACTCGAGCAGTACTTC.

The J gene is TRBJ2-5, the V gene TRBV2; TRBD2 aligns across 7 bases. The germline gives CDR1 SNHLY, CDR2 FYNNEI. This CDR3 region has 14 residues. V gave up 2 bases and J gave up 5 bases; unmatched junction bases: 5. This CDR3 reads CASSETGGVETQYF. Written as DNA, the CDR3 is TGTGCCAGCAGTGAAACGGGAGGTGTGGAGACCCAGTACTTC.